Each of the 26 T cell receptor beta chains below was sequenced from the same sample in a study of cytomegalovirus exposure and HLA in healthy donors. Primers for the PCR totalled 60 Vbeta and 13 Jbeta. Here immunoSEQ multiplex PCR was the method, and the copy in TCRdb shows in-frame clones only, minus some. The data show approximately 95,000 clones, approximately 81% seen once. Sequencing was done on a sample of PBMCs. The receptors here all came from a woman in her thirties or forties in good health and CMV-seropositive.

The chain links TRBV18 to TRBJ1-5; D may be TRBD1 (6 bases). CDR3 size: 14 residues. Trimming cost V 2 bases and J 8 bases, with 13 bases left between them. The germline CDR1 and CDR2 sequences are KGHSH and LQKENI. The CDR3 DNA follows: TGTGCCAGCTCACCATCGAACAGGGCGAAGCCCCAGCATTTT. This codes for CASSPSNRAKPQHF.

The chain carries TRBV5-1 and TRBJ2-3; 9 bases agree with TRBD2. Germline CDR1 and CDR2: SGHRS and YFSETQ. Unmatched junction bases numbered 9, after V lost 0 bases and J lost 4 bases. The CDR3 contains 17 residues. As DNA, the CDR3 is TGCGCCAGCAGCTTGGCGGTAGCGGGAGTTGTTGCAGATACGCAGTATTTT. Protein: CASSLAVAGVVADTQYF.

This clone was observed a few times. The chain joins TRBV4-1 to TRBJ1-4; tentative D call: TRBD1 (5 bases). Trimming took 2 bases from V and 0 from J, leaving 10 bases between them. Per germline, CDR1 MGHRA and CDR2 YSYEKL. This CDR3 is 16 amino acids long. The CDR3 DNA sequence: TGCGCCAGCAGCCAAAGGGGCCTAGCAACTAATGAAAAACTGTTTTTT. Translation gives CASSQRGLATNEKLFF.

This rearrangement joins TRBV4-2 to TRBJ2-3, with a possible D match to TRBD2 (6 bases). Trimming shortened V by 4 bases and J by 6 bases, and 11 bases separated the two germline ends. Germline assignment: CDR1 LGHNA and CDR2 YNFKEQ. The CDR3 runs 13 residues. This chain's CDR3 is CASSRGGWDTQYF. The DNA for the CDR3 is TGTGCCAGCAGCCGGGGAGGATGGGATACGCAGTATTTT.

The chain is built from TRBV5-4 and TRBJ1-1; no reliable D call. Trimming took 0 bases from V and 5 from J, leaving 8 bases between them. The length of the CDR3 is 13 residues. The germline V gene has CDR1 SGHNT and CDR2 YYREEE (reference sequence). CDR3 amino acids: CASSLVRGTEAFF. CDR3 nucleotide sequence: TGTGCCAGCAGCTTGGTCCGGGGAACTGAAGCTTTCTTT.

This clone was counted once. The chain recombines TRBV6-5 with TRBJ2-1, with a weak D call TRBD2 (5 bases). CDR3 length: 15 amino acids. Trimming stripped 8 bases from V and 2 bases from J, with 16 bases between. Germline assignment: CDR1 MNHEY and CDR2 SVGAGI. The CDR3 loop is CASRGGLETYNEQFF. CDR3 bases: TGTGCCAGCCGGGGTGGGCTAGAGACCTACAATGAGCAGTTCTTC.

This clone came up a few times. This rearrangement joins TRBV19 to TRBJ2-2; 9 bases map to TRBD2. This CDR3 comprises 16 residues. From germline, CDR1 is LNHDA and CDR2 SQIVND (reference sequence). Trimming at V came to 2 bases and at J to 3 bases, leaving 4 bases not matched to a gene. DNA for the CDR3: TGTGCCAGTAGTATATCTAGCGGGACCCACACCGGGGAGCTGTTTTTT. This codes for CASSISSGTHTGELFF.

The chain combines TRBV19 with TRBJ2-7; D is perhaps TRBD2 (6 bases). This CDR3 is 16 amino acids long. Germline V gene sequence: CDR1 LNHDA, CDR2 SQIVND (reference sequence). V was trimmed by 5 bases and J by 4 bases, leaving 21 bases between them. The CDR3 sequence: CASSSFSGTWGYEQYF. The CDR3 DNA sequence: TGTGCCAGTAGTTCCTTTAGCGGCACCTGGGGATACGAGCAGTACTTC.

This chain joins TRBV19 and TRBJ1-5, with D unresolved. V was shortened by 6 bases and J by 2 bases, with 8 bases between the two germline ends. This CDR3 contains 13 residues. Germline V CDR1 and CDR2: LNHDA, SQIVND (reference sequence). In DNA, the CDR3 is TGTGCCAGTAGCTTGCGTGGCAATCAGCCCCAGCATTTT. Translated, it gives CASSLRGNQPQHF.

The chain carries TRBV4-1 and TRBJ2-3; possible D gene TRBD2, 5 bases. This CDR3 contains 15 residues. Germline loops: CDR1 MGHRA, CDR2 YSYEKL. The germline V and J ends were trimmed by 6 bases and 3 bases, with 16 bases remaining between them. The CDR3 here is CASRELRALTDTQYF. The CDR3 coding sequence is TGCGCCAGCAGGGAGCTGAGGGCATTAACAGATACGCAGTATTTT.

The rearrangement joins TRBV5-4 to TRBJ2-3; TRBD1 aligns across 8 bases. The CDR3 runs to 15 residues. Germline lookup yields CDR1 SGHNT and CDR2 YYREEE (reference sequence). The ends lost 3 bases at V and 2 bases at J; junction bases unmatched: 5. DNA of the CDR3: TGTGCCAGCAGCTATAGACAGGGGTTCACAGATACGCAGTATTTT. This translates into CASSYRQGFTDTQYF.

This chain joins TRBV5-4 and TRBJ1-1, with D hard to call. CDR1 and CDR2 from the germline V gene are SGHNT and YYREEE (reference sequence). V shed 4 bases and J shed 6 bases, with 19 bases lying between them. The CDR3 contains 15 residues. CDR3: CASSSDALPGAEAFF. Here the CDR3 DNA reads TGTGCCAGCAGCAGTGATGCCCTTCCCGGGGCTGAAGCTTTCTTT. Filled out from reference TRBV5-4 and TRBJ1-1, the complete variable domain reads ETGVTQSPTHLIKTRGQQVTLRCSSQSGHNTVSWYQQALGQGPQFIFQYYREEENGRGNFPPRFSGLQFPNYSSELNVNALELDDSALYLCASSSDALPGAEAFFGQGTRLTVV.

CDR3 residues: CASSRQGVGYGYTF. The CDR3 DNA follows: TGTGCCAGCAGCCGACAGGGTGTCGGCTATGGCTACACCTTC. This rearrangement joins TRBV7-2 to TRBJ1-2; 7 bases match TRBD1. Trimming at V came to 5 bases and at J to 4 bases, leaving 7 bases not matched to a gene. The germline gives CDR1 SGHTA, CDR2 FQGNSA. The length of the CDR3 is 14 residues. Full variable domain (rest looked up from reference TRBV7-2 and TRBJ1-2): GAGVSQSPSNKVTEKGKDVELRCDPISGHTALYWYRQSLGQGLEFLIYFQGNSAPDKSGLPSDRFSAERTGGSVSTLTIQRTQQEDSAVYLCASSRQGVGYGYTFGSGTRLTVV.

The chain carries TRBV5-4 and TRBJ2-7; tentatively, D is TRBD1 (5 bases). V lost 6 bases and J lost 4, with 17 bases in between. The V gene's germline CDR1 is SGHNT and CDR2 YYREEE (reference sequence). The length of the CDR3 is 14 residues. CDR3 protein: CASKRFDSEYEQYF. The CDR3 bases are TGTGCCAGCAAGCGTTTTGACAGTGAATACGAGCAGTACTTC.

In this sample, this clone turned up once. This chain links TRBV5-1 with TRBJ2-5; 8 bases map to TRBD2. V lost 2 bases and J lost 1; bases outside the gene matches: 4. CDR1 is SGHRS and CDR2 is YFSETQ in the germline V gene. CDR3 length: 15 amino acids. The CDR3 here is CASSLYSGIQETQYF. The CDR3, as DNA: TGCGCCAGCAGCTTATATAGCGGGATCCAAGAGACCCAGTACTTC.

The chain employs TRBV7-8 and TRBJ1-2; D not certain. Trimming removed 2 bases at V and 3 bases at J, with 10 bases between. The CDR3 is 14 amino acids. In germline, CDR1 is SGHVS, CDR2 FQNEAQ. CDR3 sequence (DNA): TGTGCCAGCAGCTTAATGGGAGGGTACTATGGCTACACCTTC. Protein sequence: CASSLMGGYYGYTF.

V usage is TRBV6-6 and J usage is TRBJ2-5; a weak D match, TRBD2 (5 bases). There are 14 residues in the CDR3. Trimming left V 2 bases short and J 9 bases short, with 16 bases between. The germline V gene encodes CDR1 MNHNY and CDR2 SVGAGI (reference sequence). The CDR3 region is CASSYTGLGRAQYF. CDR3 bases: TGTGCCAGCAGTTACACCGGACTGGGGAGAGCCCAGTACTTC.

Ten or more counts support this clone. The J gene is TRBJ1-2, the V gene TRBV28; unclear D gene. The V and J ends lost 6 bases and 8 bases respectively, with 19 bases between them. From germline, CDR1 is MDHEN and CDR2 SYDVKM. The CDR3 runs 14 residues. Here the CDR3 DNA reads TGTGCCAGCAGCTCCCCTGGAGCGGTGGGCGGCTACACCTTC. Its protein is CASSSPGAVGGYTF.

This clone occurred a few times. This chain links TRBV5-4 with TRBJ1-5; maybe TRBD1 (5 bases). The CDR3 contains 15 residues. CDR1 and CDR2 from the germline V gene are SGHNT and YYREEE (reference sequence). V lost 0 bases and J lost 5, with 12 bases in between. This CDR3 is CASSLEGGADQPQHF. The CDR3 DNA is TGTGCCAGCAGCTTGGAAGGAGGGGCGGATCAGCCCCAGCATTTT.

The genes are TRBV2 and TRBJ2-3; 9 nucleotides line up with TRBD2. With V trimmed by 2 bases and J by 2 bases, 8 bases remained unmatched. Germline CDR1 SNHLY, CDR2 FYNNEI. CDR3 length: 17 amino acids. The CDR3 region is CASSETFGTSHTDTQYF. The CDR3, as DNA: TGTGCCAGCAGTGAAACGTTTGGGACTAGCCACACAGATACGCAGTATTTT.

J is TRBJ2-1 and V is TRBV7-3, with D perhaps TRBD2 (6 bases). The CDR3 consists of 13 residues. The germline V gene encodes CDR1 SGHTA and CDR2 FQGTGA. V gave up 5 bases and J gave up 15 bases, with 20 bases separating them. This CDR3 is CASSPGGGEVPFF. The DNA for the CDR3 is TGTGCCAGCAGCCCGGGCGGCGGGGAGGTGCCGTTCTTC. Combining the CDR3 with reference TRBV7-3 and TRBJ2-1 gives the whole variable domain GAGVSQTPSNKVTEKGKYVELRCDPISGHTALYWYRQSLGQGPEFLIYFQGTGAADDSGLPNDRFFAVRPEGSVSTLKIQRTERGDSAVYLCASSPGGGEVPFFGPGTRLTVL.

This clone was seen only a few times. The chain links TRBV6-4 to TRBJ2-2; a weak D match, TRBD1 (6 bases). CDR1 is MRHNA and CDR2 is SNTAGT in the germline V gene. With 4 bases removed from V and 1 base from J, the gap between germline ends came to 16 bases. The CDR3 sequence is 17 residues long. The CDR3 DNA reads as TGTGCCAGCAGTGGATCGGGTGAGGGGGAGAACACCGGGGAGCTGTTTTTT. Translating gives CASSGSGEGENTGELFF.

In DNA, the CDR3 is TGTGCCAGCGCGCGGACAGGGGGCGGCAATCAGCCCCAGCATTTT. This gives the protein CASARTGGGNQPQHF. This chain connects TRBV6-5 to TRBJ1-5; 11 bases map to TRBD1. Germline CDR1 is MNHEY and CDR2 is SVGAGI. This CDR3 has 15 residues. With 8 bases clipped from V and 2 bases from J, the junction kept 5 bases outside the gene matches.

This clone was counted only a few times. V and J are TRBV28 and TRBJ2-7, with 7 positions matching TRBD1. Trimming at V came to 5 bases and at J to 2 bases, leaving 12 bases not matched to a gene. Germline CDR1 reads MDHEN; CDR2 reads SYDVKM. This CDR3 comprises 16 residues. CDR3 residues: CASSPQSGRGPYEQYF. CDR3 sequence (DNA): TGTGCCAGCAGTCCACAAAGTGGTAGGGGGCCCTACGAGCAGTACTTC.

Here the CDR3 DNA reads TGTGCCAGTAGATCCTCGGACAGGGCGGGTGGCGGGGAGCTGTTTTTT. It yields the protein CASRSSDRAGGGELFF. The chain has TRBV19 and TRBJ2-2; 8 nucleotides line up with TRBD1. CDR3 length equals 16 residues. Looked up from germline, CDR1 is LNHDA and CDR2 is SQIVND (reference sequence). The V gene end was trimmed by 6 bases and the J gene end by 7 bases; junction bases not matched to a gene: 13.

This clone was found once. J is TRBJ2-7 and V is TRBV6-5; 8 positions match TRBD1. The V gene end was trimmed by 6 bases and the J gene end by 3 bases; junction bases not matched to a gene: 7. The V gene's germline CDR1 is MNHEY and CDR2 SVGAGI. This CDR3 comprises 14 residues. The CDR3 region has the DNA TGTGCCAGCAGGAGGGCAGGGGGCCTCTACGAGCAGTACTTC. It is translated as CASRRAGGLYEQYF.